What follows is one T cell receptor beta chain and its context. Blood CD8+ and CD4+ T cells underwent high-throughput TCR beta sequencing. Roughly 0.45 to 1 ug RNA was reverse transcribed with random hexamers. One entry per CDR3 protein, called by TCRdb with MiXCR from the immunoSEQ multiplex PCR reads. Among around 170,000 distinct CDR3 sequences listed, 92% were seen once. This sample was taken from a study of CD8 T cells in Susac syndrome. What was sequenced was CD4+ T cells from PBMCs. The sequence derives from a human donor in good health.

The CDR3, as DNA: TGTGCCAGCAGTACAAGGGGGGGAAGACTAACCACAGATACGCAGTATTTT. The encoded protein is CASSTRGGRLTTDTQYF. The rearrangement joins TRBV12-3 or TRBV12-4 to TRBJ2-3; D perhaps matches TRBD2 (7 bases). There are 17 residues in the CDR3. The V end was cut by 5 bases, the J end by 2 bases, with 20 bases between.